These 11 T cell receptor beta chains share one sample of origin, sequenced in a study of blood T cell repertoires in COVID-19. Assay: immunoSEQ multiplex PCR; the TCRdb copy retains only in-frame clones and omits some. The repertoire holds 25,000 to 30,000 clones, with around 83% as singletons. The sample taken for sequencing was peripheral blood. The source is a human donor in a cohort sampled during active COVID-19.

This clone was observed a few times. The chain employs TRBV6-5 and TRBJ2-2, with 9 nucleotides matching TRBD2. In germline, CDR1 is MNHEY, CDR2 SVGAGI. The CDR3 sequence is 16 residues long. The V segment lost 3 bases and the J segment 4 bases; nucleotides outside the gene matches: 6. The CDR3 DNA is TGTGCCAGCAGTTATGTAGCGGGAGACAGCACCGGGGAGCTGTTTTTT. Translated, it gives CASSYVAGDSTGELFF.

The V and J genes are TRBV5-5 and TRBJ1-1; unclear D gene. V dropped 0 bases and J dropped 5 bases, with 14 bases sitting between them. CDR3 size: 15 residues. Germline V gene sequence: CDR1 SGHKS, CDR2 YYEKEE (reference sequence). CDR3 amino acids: CASSLGYTVSTEAFF. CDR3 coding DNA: TGTGCCAGCAGCTTGGGTTACACAGTTTCTACTGAAGCTTTCTTT.

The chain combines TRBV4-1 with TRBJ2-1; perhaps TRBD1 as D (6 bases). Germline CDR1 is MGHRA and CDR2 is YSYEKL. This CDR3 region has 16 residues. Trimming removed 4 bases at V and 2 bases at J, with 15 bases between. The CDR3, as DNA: TGCGCCAGCAGCCCCCCCTATGGGGGCCCCTACAATGAGCAGTTCTTC. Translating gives CASSPPYGGPYNEQFF.

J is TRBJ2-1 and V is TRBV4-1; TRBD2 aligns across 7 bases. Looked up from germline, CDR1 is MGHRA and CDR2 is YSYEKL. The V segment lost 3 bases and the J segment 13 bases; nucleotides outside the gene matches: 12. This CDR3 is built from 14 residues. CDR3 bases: TGCGCCAGCAGCCAGGGGGGGGGTGACGTCCCACAGTTCTTC. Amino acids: CASSQGGGDVPQFF.

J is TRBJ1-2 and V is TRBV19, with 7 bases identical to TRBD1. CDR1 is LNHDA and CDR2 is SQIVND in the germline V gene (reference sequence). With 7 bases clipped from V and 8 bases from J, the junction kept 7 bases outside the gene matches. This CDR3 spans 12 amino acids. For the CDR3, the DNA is TGTGCCAGTAAGGGGACAGCATGGGGCTACACCTTC. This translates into CASKGTAWGYTF. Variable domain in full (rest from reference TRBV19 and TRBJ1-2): DGGITQSPKYLFRKEGQNVTLSCEQNLNHDAMYWYRQDPGQGLRLIYYSQIVNDFQKGDIAEGYSVSREKKESFPLTVTSAQKNPTAFYLCASKGTAWGYTFGSGTRLTVV.

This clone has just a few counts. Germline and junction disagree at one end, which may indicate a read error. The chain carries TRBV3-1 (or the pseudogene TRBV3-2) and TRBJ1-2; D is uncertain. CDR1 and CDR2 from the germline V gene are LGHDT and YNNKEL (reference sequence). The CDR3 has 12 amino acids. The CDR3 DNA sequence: TGTGCCAGCAGCCAAGATGGAACGGCGGACTCCTTC. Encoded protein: CASSQDGTADSF.

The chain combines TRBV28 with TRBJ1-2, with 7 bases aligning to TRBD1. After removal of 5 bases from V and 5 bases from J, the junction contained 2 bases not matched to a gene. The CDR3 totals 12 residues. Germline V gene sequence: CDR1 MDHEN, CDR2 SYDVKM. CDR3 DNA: TGTGCCAGCAGTCAGGGGGAGTATGGCTACACCTTC. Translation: CASSQGEYGYTF.

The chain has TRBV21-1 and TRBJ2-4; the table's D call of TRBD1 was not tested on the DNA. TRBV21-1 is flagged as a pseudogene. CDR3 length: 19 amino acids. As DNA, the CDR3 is TGTGCCAGCAGCAAACGGACAGGCCGGGGTACTATAGCCAAAAACATTCAGTACTTC. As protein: CASSKRTGRGTIAKNIQYF.

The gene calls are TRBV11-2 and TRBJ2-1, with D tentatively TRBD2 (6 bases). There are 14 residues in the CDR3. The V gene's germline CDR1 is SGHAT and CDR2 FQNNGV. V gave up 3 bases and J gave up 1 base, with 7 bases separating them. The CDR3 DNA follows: TGTGCCAGCAGCTTTAGCGGTTCCTACAATGAGCAGTTCTTC. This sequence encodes CASSFSGSYNEQFF.

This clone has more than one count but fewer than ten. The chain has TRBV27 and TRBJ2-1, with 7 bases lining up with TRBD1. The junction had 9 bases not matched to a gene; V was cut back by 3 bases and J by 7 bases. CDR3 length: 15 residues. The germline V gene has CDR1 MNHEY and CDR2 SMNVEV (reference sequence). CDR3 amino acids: CASSFYRGGRNEQFF. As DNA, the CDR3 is TGTGCCAGCAGTTTTTACAGGGGTGGGCGAAATGAGCAGTTCTTC.

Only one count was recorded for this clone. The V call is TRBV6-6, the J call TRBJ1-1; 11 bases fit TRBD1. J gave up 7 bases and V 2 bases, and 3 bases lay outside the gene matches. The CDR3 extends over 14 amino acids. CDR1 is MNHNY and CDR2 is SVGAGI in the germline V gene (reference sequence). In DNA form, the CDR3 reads TGTGCCAGCAGTTACGAGGACAGGGGGCTTGAAGCTTTCTTT. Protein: CASSYEDRGLEAFF.